Included here is one T cell receptor beta chain sequence, with context. Its antigen is undetermined. The germline gives CDR1 SGHRS, CDR2 YFSETQ. This CDR3 region has 18 residues. V was clipped by 0 bases and J by 0 bases, with 18 bases between them. This sample was taken from a study of beta chain features in type 1 diabetes. All of the isolated RNA was reverse transcribed, so expressed TCRB transcripts were sequenced. Here immunoSEQ multiplex PCR was the method, and the copy in TCRdb shows in-frame clones only, minus some. The data show under 150,000 clones, with around a sixth seen just once and about 2.4% held by the top ten. General study findings and limits: Overrepresentation of cells with high TCR expression could result from cDNA sequencing. Patients with Type 1 diabetes showed moderately but significantly shorter TCRB CDR3s in all four CD4+ subsets. A greater similarity of naive, central memory and Treg TCRB repertoires was seen among patients than among healthy donors.

The receptor's source is a man aged 18 to 30 with type 1 diabetes. The J gene is TRBJ1-1, the V gene TRBV5-1; possibly TRBD1 for D (5 bases). Sequenced input: central memory CD4+ T cells from blood. The CDR3 reads CASSLADSGKGVNTEAFF. The CDR3 nucleotides read TGCGCCAGCAGCTTGGCTGACAGTGGAAAAGGGGTGAACACTGAAGCTTTCTTT.